Listed below are T cell receptor beta chains from one sample, sequenced in a study of metastatic and nonmetastatic thyroid tumors. Using MiXCR, TCRdb re-called clones from the PCR reads. The sample lists 30,000 to 40,000 clones; 14% to 15% were seen once. Sequenced sample: blood. The source of these receptors is a male donor with papillary thyroid cancer or a benign thyroid nodule (not recorded which). Some clones in this sample may be carry-over from other donors' samples. Each CDR3 is given with its conserved first and last residue. D genes are given only for firm matches. Only some rows state a clone size, as once, few, many or a class for expanded clones.

V	size	J	D	DNA	CDR3
TRBV28	many	TRBJ1-2	-	TGTGCCAGCAGTTTAGCTGGGACAACGCGGGGCTACACCTTC	CASSLAGTTRGYTF
TRBV4-3	many	TRBJ2-1	TRBD2	TGCGCCAGCAGCCAAGTAGTGGTAGCGGGGAGCTCCTACAATGAGCAGTTCTTC	CASSQVVVAGSSYNEQFF
TRBV24-1	few	TRBJ1-2	-	TGTGCCACCAGTGGGGACGGCGGAGGGGTAGACTATGGCTACACCTTC	CATSGDGGGVDYGYTF
TRBV20-1	many	TRBJ1-2	TRBD1	TGCAGTGCCATTAGACAGGGTGACTCCTATGGCTACACCTTC	CSAIRQGDSYGYTF
TRBV12-3/TRBV12-4	many	TRBJ1-3	-	TGTGCCAGCGGGGCAGGGATTTACTCTGGAAACACCATATATTTT	CASGAGIYSGNTIYF
TRBV4-1	many	TRBJ1-2	-	TGCGCCAGCAGCCAAGAGTGGACAACCTATGGCTACACCTTC	CASSQEWTTYGYTF
TRBV5-4	-	TRBJ2-3	-	TGTGCCAGCAGCTTAGGAAAACAGACCACAGATACGCAGTATTTT	CASSLGKQTTDTQYF
TRBV20-1	many	TRBJ2-1	-	TGCAGCGCCCTAATGGCTAGCTCCTACAATGAGCAGTTCTTC	CSALMASSYNEQFF
TRBV7-6	-	TRBJ1-6	-	TGTGCCAGCAGCTCAGCAGATAGGGCACCCCTCCACTTT	CASSSADRAPLHF
TRBV10-3	many	TRBJ2-5	-	TGTGCCGCCGGGGGGACAGAGCAAGAGACCCAGTACTTC	CAAGGTEQETQYF
TRBV12-3/TRBV12-4	medium-sized	TRBJ2-7	-	TGTGCCAGCACCAGAGAGGGCGGTGGCTCCTACGAGCAGTACTTC	CASTREGGGSYEQYF
TRBV6-2/TRBV6-3	many	TRBJ1-5	-	TGTGCCAGCAGTTACGGGGGGAACCAGCCCCAGCATTTT	CASSYGGNQPQHF
TRBV20-1	many	TRBJ2-5	TRBD2	TGCAGTGCTAGAGATCTAGTCCGGGAGGCACAAGAGACCCAGTACTTC	CSARDLVREAQETQYF
TRBV12-5	many	TRBJ1-5	-	TGTGCTAGTGGTTTCGGGGCCCAGCCCCAGCATTTT	CASGFGAQPQHF
TRBV10-3	many	TRBJ2-5	-	TGTGCCATCAGTGAGGGACAGAACCAAGAGACCCAGTACTTC	CAISEGQNQETQYF
TRBV4-1	-	TRBJ1-4	TRBD1	TGCGCCAGCAGCCAAGGGGTGACAGGGGGGGTTGAAAAACTGTTTTTT	CASSQGVTGGVEKLFF
TRBV7-2	many	TRBJ1-6	-	TGTGCCAGCAGCGGAAGGGGACGGCCCCTCCACTTT	CASSGRGRPLHF
TRBV28	many	TRBJ2-5	-	TGTGCCAGCAGTTCGGTAGAGACCCAGTACTTC	CASSSVETQYF
TRBV27	many	TRBJ2-7	TRBD2	TGTGCCAGCAGTCATCTCCTAGCGGGAGTTTTTGCCGAGCAGTACTTC	CASSHLLAGVFAEQYF
TRBV6-5	medium-sized	TRBJ2-1	-	TGTGCCAGCAGACCACGGAGGGCTAAATCGGTGCTAGGGGATGAGCAGTTCTTC	CASRPRRAKSVLGDEQFF
TRBV12-3/TRBV12-4	medium-sized	TRBJ1-6	-	TGTGCCAGCAGGGCATCTGGCGATTCACCCCTCCACTTT	CASRASGDSPLHF
TRBV5-5	many	TRBJ2-7	-	TGTGCCAGCAGCAATATAGCGGCCGTCTCCTACGAGCAGTACTTC	CASSNIAAVSYEQYF
TRBV20-1	many	TRBJ1-1	TRBD1	TGCAGTGCTAGGGGGCAGGGGGCAGTGAACACTGAAGCTTTCTTT	CSARGQGAVNTEAFF
TRBV5-1	many	TRBJ1-2	-	TGCGCCAGCAGCTTGGACGGGGATGGGGCCTATGGCTACACCTTC	CASSLDGDGAYGYTF
TRBV11-3	-	TRBJ1-2	-	-	CSSSSGQYYCYTF
TRBV5-1	many	TRBJ2-7	-	TGCGCCAGCAGCTTAAGGGGCCTAGGCGAGCAGTACTTC	CASSLRGLGEQYF
TRBV20-1	many	TRBJ2-1	-	TGCAGTGCTGGGGACTCCTACAATGAGCAGTTCTTC	CSAGDSYNEQFF
TRBV7-9	many	TRBJ1-1	-	TGTGCCAGCAGCTTTAGGCAGGGGAACACTGAAGCTTTCTTT	CASSFRQGNTEAFF
TRBV7-9	many	TRBJ2-7	TRBD1	TGTGCCAGCAGCTTCCCCTGGACAGGGGGGGACGAGCAGTACTTC	CASSFPWTGGDEQYF
TRBV10-3	-	TRBJ1-6	-	TGTGCCATCAGTGAGAGTCTAGGAAAGGTGAATTCACCCCTCCACTTT	CAISESLGKVNSPLHF
TRBV6-1	few	TRBJ2-7	-	TGTGCCAGCAGGCCCGGGGGCGGGAGAGGAACTTACGAGAAGTACTTC	CASRPGGGRGTYEKYF
TRBV27	medium-sized	TRBJ2-3	-	TGTGCCAGCAGGCCACAACCGACCACAGATACGCAGTATTTT	CASRPQPTTDTQYF
TRBV4-1	many	TRBJ2-3	TRBD1	TGCGCCAGCAGCCAAGGTAGACTAGGGACAGGGTCCACAGATACGCAGTATTTT	CASSQGRLGTGSTDTQYF
TRBV29-1	many	TRBJ2-5	TRBD2	TGCAGCGTTGATGCCGGGGGGGGACAAGAGACCCAGTACTTC	CSVDAGGGQETQYF
TRBV6-6	many	TRBJ2-3	TRBD2	TGTGCCAGCACAAAATTAGCGGGACGAAGTCTCCCCACAGATACGCAGTATTTT	CASTKLAGRSLPTDTQYF